This T cell receptor beta chain was sequenced for a study of CD8+ T cells in alopecia areata. Findings and caveats of the study: Many expanded lesional clones stayed in scalp and blood while on tofacitinib. Mice showed clearer TCR sharing than patients did, a gap that was possibly HLA-related. Among the top 100, expanded CD8+ clones were significantly decreased by tofacitinib, as was scalp clonality.

Treatment denoted: oral pan-JAK inhibitor, 5-10 mg twice daily. Collection of lesional scalp punch biopsies and peripheral blood was performed in alopecia areata patients. Points on this clone: What it binds is not known.

RNA extraction was followed by reverse transcription into cDNA, which acted as the sequencing template. Assay used: immunoSEQ multiplex PCR; TCRdb lists only in-frame clones, some missing. The sample contains around 120,000 clones, approximately 52% of which appear only once. The source of this sequence is a human donor with alopecia areata. The specimen was CD8+ T cells sorted from blood, collected at week 4, from a patient treated with tofacitinib.

CDR3 residues: CSVERDYGYTF. In nucleotides, the CDR3 is TGCAGCGTTGAACGAGACTATGGCTACACCTTC. V and J are TRBV29-1 and TRBJ1-2, with D hard to call. Germline-derived CDR1 and CDR2 are SQVTM and ANQGSEA. V lost 2 bases, J lost 3 bases, and 4 bases lay in between. This CDR3 comprises 11 residues.